This T cell receptor (beta chain) was documented in a study of shared clonotypes between healthy human individuals. Concerning this clone: Its antigen is undetermined.

Whole-study results and caveats: Large sequencing depth failed to make sorted-subset sequencing complete, rarefaction showed. What limited the represented genetic and exposure-history diversity was the small number of donors.

Cells designated naive CD8 were CD45RO-negative and were positively selected for CCR7, with terminally differentiated effector memory CD45RA+ cells excluded. Germline CDR1 is SGDLS and CDR2 is YYNGEE. This CDR3 is 15 amino acids long. The trim removed 1 base at V and 1 base at J, leaving 5 bases unmatched. Some clones are missing from TCRdb's copy, which holds only in-frame ones; the method was immunoSEQ multiplex PCR. The sample yields around 2,000,000 clones, about 95% seen once. The rearrangement joins TRBV9 to TRBJ2-7; 7 nucleotides align to TRBD2. This TCR came from a man between 18 and 35 years old in good health. Material: naive CD8+ T cells sorted from blood. CDR3 protein: CASSVSGAGSYEQYF. The DNA of the CDR3 is TGTGCCAGCAGCGTAAGCGGGGCTGGGTCCTACGAGCAGTACTTC.